These 8 T cell receptor beta chains share one sample of origin, sequenced in a study of T cells expressing NK-cell markers. TCRdb re-called the 5' RACE reads, yielding one record per CDR3 amino acid sequence without DNA. Here the sample table reports a few hundred thousand distinct CDR3 sequences. The material sequenced was blood T cells: a sorted CD56 or NKG2C T cell subset, CD4+ or CD8+ T cells, or bulk PBMC T cells (not recorded which). These receptors originate from a man aged 18 to 69 in good health.

This chain connects TRBV20-1 to TRBJ2-4; no DNA is available, so the TRBD1 call from TCRdb remains unchecked. CDR3 length: 19 amino acids. From germline, CDR1 is DFQATT and CDR2 SNEGSKA (reference sequence). This CDR3 reads CSARPPLAGGTLAKNIQYF.

The CDR3 reads CASSQEGAGNTGELFF. The chain links TRBV2 to TRBJ2-2; TCRdb's assignment of TRBD1 cannot be checked, as there is no DNA. This CDR3 is 16 amino acids long. Germline loops: CDR1 SNHLY, CDR2 FYNNEI. Together with reference TRBV2 and TRBJ2-2, the CDR3 gives the full variable domain: EPEVTQTPSHQVTQMGQEVILRCVPISNHLYFYWYRQILGQKVEFLVSFYNNEISEKSEIFDDQFSVERPDGSNFTLKIRSTKLEDSAMYFCASSQEGAGNTGELFFGEGSRLTVL.

The genes are TRBV2 and TRBJ1-1. Germline V CDR1 and CDR2: SNHLY, FYNNEI. This CDR3 is 12 amino acids long. The CDR3 reads CASRGWESEAFF. The variable domain in full, completed from reference TRBV2 and TRBJ1-1, reads EPEVTQTPSHQVTQMGQEVILRCVPISNHLYFYWYRQILGQKVEFLVSFYNNEISEKSEIFDDQFSVERPDGSNFTLKIRSTKLEDSAMYFCASRGWESEAFFGQGTRLTVV.

The V and J genes are TRBV20-1 and TRBJ2-1; TCRdb gives TRBD2 as the D gene, but with no DNA this cannot be confirmed. Germline assignment: CDR1 DFQATT and CDR2 SNEGSKA (reference sequence). The CDR3 has 13 residues. CDR3 loop: CSAIRGLASEQFF.

This sequence joins TRBV7-2 and TRBJ2-1; there is no DNA to check the TCRdb D call of TRBD1. Germline lookup yields CDR1 SGHTA and CDR2 FQGNSA. This CDR3 has 16 residues. Here the CDR3 reads CASSRSLGVGFNEQFF.

The chain couples TRBV3-1 to TRBJ2-1; absent DNA, TCRdb's TRBD2 call cannot be checked. This CDR3 is 15 amino acids long. CDR1 and CDR2 from the germline V gene are LGHDT and YNNKEL (reference sequence). CDR3 region: CASSQGLAFYNEQFF.

The chain has TRBV7-2 and TRBJ2-3. Per the germline V gene, CDR1 is SGHTA and CDR2 is FQGNSA. This CDR3 has 16 residues. The CDR3 sequence: CASSLIGAKTTDTQYF. Using reference TRBV7-2 and TRBJ2-3 for the parts outside the CDR3, the full variable domain is GAGVSQSPSNKVTEKGKDVELRCDPISGHTALYWYRQSLGQGLEFLIYFQGNSAPDKSGLPSDRFSAERTGGSVSTLTIQRTQQEDSAVYLCASSLIGAKTTDTQYFGPGTRLTVL.

V usage is TRBV15 and J usage is TRBJ2-1; as DNA is missing, the TRBD1 call by TCRdb cannot be tested. CDR3 length equals 15 residues. Germline V gene sequence: CDR1 LNHNV, CDR2 YYDKDF (reference sequence). The CDR3: CATSGGTEAYNEQFF.